This TCR beta chain comes out of a study of cytomegalovirus exposure and HLA in healthy donors. Points from the study as a whole: TCR beta chains associated with HLA were, in a later analysis, more clonally expanded than equally common others.

The PCR contained 60 Vbeta and 13 Jbeta primers. TCRdb keeps only in-frame clones here, not all; method: immunoSEQ multiplex PCR. Of approximately 110,000 clones detected, approximately 72% appear once; the ten largest clones hold about 7.8%. Germline CDR1 is MDHEN and CDR2 is SYDVKM. This CDR3 region has 15 residues. The V end lost 2 bases, the J end lost 5 bases, and 15 bases lay between the germline ends. Healthy bone marrow donors made up the donor group. This clone turned up a few times. Its matching antigen is unknown. The clonotype originates from a woman aged 35 to 49 in good health and CMV-seropositive. This rearrangement joins TRBV28 to TRBJ1-2, with D uncertain. The source material was PBMCs. CDR3 protein: CASSLRHRRMYGYTF. The CDR3 DNA reads TGTGCCAGCAGTTTACGCCACCGGAGGATGTATGGCTACACCTTC.